The clone carrying this T cell receptor (beta chain) was observed a single time. This CDR3 has 18 amino acids. These data belong to a study of blood T cell repertoires in COVID-19. In the source study's methods: Researchers report that nucleated cell counts were estimated from reference gene primer amplification. The data were produced by immunoSEQ multiplex PCR, yet TCRdb's version contains in-frame clones alone and is incomplete. The D gene and trimming were derived from the DNA, and the V and J assignments and clone size from that table. Of about 140,000 clones listed, roughly 90% are singletons. The receptor comes from a man aged 50-60 years with active or convalescent COVID-19. Sequenced material: peripheral blood. The rearrangement links TRBV21-1 to TRBJ2-1; TRBD1 was called by the table and not checked on the DNA. TRBV21-1 is marked as a pseudogene. CDR3 nucleotides: TGTGCCAGCAGCAATCACACTAGAGGGGGAGCGCCCTACAATGAGCAGTTCTTC. Protein sequence: CASSNHTRGGAPYNEQFF.